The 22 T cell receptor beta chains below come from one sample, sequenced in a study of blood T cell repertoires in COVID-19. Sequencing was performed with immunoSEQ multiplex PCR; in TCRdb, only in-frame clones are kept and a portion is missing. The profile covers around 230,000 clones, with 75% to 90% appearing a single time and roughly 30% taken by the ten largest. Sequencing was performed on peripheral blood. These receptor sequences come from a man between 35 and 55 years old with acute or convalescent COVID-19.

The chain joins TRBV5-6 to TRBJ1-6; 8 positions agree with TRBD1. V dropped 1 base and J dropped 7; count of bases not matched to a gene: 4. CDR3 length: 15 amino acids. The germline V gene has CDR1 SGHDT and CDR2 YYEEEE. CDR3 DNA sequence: TGTGCCAGCAGCTTGCGGACAGGGTGGAATTCACCCCTCCACTTT. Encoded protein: CASSLRTGWNSPLHF.

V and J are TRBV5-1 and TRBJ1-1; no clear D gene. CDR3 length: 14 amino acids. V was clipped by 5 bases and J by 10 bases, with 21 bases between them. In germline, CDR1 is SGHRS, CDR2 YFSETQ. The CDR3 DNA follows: TGCGCCAGCAGAGAGTCGAGTGATAATTTGTCAGCTTTCTTT. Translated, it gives CASRESSDNLSAFF.

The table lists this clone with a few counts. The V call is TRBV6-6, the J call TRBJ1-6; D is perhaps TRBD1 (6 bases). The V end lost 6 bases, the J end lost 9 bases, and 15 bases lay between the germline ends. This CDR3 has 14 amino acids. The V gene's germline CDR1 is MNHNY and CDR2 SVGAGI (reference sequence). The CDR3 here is CASSEGGGRSPLHF. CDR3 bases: TGTGCCAGCAGCGAGGGAGGGGGACGTTCACCCCTCCACTTT.

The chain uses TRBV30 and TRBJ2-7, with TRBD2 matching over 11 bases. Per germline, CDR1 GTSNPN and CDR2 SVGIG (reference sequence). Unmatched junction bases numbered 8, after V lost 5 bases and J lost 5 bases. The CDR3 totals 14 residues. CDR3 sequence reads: CAWGPSGRIDEQYF. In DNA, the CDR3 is TGTGCCTGGGGCCCTAGCGGGAGGATCGACGAGCAGTACTTC.

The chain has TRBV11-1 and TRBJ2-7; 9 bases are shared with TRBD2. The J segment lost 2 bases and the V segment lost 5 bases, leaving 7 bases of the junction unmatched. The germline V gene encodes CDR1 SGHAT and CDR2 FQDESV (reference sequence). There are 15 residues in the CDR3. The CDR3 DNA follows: TGTGCCAGCAGCGTGCGTAGCGGGAGTCCCTACGAGCAGTACTTC. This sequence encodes CASSVRSGSPYEQYF.

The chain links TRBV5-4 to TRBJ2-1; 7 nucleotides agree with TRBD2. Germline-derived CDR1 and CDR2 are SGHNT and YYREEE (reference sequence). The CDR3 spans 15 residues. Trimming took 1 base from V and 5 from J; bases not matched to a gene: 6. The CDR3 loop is CASSLKLASDNEQFF. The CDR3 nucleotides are TGTGCCAGCAGCTTGAAACTAGCGTCGGACAATGAGCAGTTCTTC.

CDR3 loop: CAIKGRQGISYEQYF. The CDR3 nucleotides read TGTGCCATCAAGGGAAGACAGGGGATTTCCTACGAGCAGTACTTC. The V and J genes are TRBV10-3 and TRBJ2-7, with 8 bases that match TRBD1. CDR3 size: 15 residues. The J segment lost 1 base and the V segment lost 7 bases, leaving 9 bases of the junction unmatched. CDR1 ENHRY and CDR2 SYGVKD come from the germline V gene.

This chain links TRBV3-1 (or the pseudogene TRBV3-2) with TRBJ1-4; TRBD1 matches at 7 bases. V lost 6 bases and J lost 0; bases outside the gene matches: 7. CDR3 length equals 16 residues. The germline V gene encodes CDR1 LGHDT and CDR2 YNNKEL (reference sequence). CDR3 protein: CASRSDRPPTNEKLFF. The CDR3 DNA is TGTGCCAGCAGGTCGGACAGGCCGCCAACTAATGAAAAACTGTTTTTT.

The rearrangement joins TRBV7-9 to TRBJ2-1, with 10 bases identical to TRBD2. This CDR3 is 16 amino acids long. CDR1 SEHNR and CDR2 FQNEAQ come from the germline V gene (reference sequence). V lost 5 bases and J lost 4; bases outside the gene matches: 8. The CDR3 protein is CASSPGLATVYNEQFF. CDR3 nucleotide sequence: TGTGCCAGCAGCCCGGGACTAGCGACAGTATACAATGAGCAGTTCTTC.

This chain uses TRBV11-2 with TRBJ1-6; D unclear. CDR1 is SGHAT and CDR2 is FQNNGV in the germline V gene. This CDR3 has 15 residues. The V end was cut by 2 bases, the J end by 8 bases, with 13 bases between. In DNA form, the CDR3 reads TGTGCCAGCAGCTTATATGGAGGAAGGGATTCACCCCTCCACTTT. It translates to CASSLYGGRDSPLHF.

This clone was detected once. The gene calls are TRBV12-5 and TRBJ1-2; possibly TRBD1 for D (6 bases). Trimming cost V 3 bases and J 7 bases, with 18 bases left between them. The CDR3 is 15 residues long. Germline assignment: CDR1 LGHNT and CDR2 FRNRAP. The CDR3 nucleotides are TGTGCTAGTGGTTTAGAAACAGGGCGGGTCTCTGGCTACACCTTC. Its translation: CASGLETGRVSGYTF.

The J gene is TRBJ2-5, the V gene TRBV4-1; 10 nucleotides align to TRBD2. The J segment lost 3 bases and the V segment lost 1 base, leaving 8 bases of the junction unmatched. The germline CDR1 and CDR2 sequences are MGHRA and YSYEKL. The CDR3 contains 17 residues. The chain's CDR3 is CASSQGLRTSGEETQYF. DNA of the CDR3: TGCGCCAGCAGCCAAGGACTCCGGACTAGCGGAGAAGAGACCCAGTACTTC.

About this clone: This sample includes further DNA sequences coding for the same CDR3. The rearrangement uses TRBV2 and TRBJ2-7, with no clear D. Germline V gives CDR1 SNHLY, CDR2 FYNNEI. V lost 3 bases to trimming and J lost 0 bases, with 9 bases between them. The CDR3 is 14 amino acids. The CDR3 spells CASSEGSLSYEQYF. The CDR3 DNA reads TGTGCCAGCAGTGAGGGCAGTCTCTCCTACGAGCAGTACTTC.

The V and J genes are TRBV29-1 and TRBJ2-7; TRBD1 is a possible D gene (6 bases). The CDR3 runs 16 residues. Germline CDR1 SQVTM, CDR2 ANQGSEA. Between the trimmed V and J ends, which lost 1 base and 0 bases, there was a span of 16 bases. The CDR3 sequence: CSVEGSRDKSSYEQYF. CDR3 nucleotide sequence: TGCAGCGTTGAAGGGAGCCGGGACAAGAGCTCCTACGAGCAGTACTTC.

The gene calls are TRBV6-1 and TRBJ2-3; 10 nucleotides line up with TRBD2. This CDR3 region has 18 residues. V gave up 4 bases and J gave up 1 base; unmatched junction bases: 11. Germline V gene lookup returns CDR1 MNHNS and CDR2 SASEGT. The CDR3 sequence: CASSVTPSGSLGTDTQYF. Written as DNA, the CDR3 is TGTGCCAGCAGTGTCACTCCTAGCGGGAGCCTAGGCACAGATACGCAGTATTTT.

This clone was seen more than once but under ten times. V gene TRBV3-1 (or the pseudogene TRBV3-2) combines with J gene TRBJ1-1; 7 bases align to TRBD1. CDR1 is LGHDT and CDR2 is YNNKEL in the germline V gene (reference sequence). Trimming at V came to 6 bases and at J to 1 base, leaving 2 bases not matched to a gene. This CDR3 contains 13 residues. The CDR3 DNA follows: TGTGCCAGCAGACAGGGGCCGAACACTGAAGCTTTCTTT. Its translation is CASRQGPNTEAFF.

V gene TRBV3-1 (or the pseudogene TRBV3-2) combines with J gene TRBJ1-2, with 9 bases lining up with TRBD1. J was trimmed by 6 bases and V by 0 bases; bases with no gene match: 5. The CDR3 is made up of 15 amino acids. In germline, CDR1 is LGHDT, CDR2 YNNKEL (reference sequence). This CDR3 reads CASSQDTGGTNGYTF. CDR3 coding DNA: TGTGCCAGCAGCCAAGATACAGGGGGCACGAATGGCTACACCTTC.

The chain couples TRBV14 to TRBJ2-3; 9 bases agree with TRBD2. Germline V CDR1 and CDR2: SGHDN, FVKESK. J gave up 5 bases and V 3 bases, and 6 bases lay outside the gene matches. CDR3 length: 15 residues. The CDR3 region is CASSHRGRDRDTQYF. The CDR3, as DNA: TGTGCCAGCAGCCACCGCGGGAGGGACAGAGATACGCAGTATTTT. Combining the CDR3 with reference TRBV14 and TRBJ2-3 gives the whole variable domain EAGVTQFPSHSVIEKGQTVTLRCDPISGHDNLYWYRRVMGKEIKFLLHFVKESKQDESGMPNNRFLAERTGGTYSTLKVQPAELEDSGVYFCASSHRGRDRDTQYFGPGTRLTVL.

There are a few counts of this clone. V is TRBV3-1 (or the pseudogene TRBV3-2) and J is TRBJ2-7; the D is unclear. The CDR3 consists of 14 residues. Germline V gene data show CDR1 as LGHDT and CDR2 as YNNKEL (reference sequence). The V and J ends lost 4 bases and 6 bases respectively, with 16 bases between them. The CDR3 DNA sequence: TGTGCCAGCAGCCCGTTGGGCAGTTCGACCGAGCAGTACTTC. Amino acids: CASSPLGSSTEQYF.

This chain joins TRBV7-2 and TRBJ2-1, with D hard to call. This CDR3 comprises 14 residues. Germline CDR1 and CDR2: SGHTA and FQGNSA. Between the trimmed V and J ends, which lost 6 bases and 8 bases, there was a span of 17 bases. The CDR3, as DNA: TGTGCCAGCAGGCCAGCAGGCCCCTGGGATGAGCAGTTCTTC. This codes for CASRPAGPWDEQFF.

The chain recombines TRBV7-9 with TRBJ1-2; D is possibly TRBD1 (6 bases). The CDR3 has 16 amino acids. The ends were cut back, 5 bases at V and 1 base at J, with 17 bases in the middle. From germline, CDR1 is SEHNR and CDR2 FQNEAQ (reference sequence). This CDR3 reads CASSPGGFRGNYGYTF. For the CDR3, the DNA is TGTGCCAGCAGCCCTGGGGGCTTCAGGGGTAACTATGGCTACACCTTC.

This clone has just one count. CDR3 nucleotide sequence: TGTGCCATCAGTGCCCAGGGGAGCACTGAAGCTTTCTTT. Translated, it gives CAISAQGSTEAFF. The chain uses TRBV10-3 and TRBJ1-1; a weak D match, TRBD1 (6 bases). The length of the CDR3 is 13 residues. V was trimmed by 4 bases and J by 4 bases, leaving 10 bases between them. CDR1 is ENHRY, CDR2 SYGVKD, per germline.